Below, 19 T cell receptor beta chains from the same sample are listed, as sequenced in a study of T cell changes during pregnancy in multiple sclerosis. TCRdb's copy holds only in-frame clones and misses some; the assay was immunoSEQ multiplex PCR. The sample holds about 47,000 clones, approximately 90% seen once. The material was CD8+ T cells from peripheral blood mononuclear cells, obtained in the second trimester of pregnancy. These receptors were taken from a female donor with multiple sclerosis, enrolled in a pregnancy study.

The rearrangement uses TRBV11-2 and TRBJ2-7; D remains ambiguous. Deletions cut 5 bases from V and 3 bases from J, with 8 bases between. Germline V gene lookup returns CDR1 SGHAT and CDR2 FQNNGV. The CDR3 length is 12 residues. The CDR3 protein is CASSGNSYEQYF. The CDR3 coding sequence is TGTGCCAGCAGCGGCAACAGCTACGAGCAGTACTTC.

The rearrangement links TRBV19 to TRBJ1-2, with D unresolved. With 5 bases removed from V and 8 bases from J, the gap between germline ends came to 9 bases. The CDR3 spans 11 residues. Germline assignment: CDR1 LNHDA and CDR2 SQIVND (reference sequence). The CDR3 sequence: CASSHSSGYTF. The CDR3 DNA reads TGTGCCAGTAGTCACTCTTCGGGCTACACCTTC.

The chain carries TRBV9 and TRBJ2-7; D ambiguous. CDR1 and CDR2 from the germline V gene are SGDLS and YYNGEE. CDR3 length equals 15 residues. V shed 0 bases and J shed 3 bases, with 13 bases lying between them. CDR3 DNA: TGTGCCAGCAGCGTAGAGCAGGTGGAAATCTACGAGCAGTACTTC. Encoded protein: CASSVEQVEIYEQYF.

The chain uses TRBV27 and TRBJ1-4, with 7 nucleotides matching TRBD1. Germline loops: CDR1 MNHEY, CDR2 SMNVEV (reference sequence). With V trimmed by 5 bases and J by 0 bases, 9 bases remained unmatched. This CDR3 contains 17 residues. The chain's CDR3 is CASSKGGSVATNEKLFF. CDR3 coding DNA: TGTGCCAGCAGTAAAGGGGGCTCAGTTGCAACTAATGAAAAACTGTTTTTT.

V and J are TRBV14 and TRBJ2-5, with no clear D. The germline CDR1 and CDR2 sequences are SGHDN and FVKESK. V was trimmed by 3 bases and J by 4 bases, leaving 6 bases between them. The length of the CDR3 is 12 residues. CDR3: CASSQGSETQYF. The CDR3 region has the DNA TGTGCCAGCAGCCAGGGCTCAGAGACCCAGTACTTC. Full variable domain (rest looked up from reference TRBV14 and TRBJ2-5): EAGVTQFPSHSVIEKGQTVTLRCDPISGHDNLYWYRRVMGKEIKFLLHFVKESKQDESGMPNNRFLAERTGGTYSTLKVQPAELEDSGVYFCASSQGSETQYFGPGTRLLVL.

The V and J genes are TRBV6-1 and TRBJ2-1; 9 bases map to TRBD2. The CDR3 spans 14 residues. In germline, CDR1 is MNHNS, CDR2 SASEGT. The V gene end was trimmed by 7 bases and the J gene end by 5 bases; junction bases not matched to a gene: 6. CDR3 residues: CASKLSGSDNEQFF. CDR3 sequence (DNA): TGTGCCAGCAAACTTAGCGGGAGTGACAATGAGCAGTTCTTC.

CDR3 nucleotides: TGTGCCAGCAGTCATTTGACAGGGGGAACTCCCTACGAGCAGTACTTC. Translating gives CASSHLTGGTPYEQYF. This chain joins TRBV6-6 and TRBJ2-7; 9 bases are a match to TRBD1. The CDR3 consists of 16 residues. J lost 2 bases, V lost 5 bases, and 10 bases had no gene match. Germline loops: CDR1 MNHNY, CDR2 SVGAGI (reference sequence).

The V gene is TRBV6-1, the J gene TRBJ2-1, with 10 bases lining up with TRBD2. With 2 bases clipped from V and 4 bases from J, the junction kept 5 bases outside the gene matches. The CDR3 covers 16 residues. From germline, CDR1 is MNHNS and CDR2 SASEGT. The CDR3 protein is CASSETSGGAYNEQFF. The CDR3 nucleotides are TGTGCCAGCAGTGAAACGAGCGGGGGGGCGTACAATGAGCAGTTCTTC.

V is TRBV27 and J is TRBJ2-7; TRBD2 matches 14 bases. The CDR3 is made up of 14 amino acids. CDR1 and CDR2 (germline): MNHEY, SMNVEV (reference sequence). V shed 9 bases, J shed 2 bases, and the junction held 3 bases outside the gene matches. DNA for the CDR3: TGTGCCAGTGGACTAGCGGGGGGTCCCTACGAGCAGTACTTC. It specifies CASGLAGGPYEQYF.

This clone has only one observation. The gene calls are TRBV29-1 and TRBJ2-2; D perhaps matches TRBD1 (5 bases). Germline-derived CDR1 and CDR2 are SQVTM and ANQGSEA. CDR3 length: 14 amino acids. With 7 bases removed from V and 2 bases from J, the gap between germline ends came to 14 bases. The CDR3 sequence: CSAPLTANTGELFF. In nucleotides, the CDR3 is TGCAGCGCCCCGCTGACAGCCAACACCGGGGAGCTGTTTTTT.

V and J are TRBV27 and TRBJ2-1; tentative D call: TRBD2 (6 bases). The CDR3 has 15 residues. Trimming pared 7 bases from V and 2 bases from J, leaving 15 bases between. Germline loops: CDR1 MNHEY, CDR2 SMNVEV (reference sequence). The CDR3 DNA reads TGTGCCAGCAACCTACTAGCTGGGGCCTACAATGAGCAGTTCTTC. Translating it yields CASNLLAGAYNEQFF.

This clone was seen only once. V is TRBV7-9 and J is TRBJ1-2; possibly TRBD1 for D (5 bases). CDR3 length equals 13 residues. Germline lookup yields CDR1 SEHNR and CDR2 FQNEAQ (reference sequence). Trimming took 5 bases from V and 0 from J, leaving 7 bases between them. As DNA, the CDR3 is TGTGCCAGCAGCACAGGAGCTAACTATGGCTACACCTTC. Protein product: CASSTGANYGYTF.

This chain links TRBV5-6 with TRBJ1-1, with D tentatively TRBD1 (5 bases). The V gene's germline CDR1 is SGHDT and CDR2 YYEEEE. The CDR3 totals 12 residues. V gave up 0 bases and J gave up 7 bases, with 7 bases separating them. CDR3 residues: CASSLGQFEAFF. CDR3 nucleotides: TGTGCCAGCAGCTTGGGACAGTTTGAAGCTTTCTTT.

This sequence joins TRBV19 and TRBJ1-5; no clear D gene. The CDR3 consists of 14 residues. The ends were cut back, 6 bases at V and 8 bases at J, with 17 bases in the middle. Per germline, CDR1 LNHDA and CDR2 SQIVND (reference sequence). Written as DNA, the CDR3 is TGTGCCAGTAGCTCAGTGGCAACGTATGAGCCCCAGCATTTT. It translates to CASSSVATYEPQHF. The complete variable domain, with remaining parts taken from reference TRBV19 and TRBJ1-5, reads DGGITQSPKYLFRKEGQNVTLSCEQNLNHDAMYWYRQDPGQGLRLIYYSQIVNDFQKGDIAEGYSVSREKKESFPLTVTSAQKNPTAFYLCASSSVATYEPQHFGDGTRLSIL.

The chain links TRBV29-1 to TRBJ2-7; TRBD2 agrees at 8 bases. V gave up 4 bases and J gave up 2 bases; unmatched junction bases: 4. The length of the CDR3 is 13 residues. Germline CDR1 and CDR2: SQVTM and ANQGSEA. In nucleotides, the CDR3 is TGCAGCGTTGGGACTAGCAGCCCCTACGAGCAGTACTTC. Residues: CSVGTSSPYEQYF.

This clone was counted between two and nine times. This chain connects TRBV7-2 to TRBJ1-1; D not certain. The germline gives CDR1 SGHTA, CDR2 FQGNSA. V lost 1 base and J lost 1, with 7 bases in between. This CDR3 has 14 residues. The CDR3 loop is CASSLVPENTEAFF. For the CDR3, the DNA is TGTGCCAGCAGCTTAGTCCCAGAGAACACTGAAGCTTTCTTT.

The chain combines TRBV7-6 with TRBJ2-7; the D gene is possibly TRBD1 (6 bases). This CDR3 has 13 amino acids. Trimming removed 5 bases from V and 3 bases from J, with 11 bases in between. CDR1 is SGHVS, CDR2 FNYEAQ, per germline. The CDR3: CASSHGQHYEQYF. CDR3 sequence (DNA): TGTGCCAGCAGCCATGGACAGCACTACGAGCAGTACTTC.

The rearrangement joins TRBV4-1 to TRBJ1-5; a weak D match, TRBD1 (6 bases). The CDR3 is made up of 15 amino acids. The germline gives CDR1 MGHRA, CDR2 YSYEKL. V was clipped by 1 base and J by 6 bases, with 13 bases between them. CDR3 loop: CASSQVAGVGQPQHF. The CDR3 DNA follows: TGCGCCAGCAGCCAAGTCGCAGGGGTCGGTCAGCCCCAGCATTTT.

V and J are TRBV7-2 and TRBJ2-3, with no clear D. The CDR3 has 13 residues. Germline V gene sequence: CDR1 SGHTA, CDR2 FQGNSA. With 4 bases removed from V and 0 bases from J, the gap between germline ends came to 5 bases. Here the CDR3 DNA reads TGTGCCAGCAGCTCACAAAGCACAGATACGCAGTATTTT. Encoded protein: CASSSQSTDTQYF.